The rows below give T cell receptor beta chains drawn from one sample of a study of response to subunit inactivated influenza vaccine. Via MiXCR, TCRdb re-called the RT-PCR reads, giving one row per CDR3 protein. Seen here are around 580,000 distinct CDR3 sequences, 12% observed once, and the top ten hold around 9.6%. This specimen was PBMCs from blood, taken on the day of vaccination. These receptors all stem from a man aged 50-59 years who received an inactivated influenza vaccine. Each CDR3 is given with its conserved first and last residue. The order of the fields is V gene, CDR3 protein.

>TRBV29-1
CSVEQGYEQYF
>TRBV4-2
CASSPFKGQNSYEQYF
>TRBV20-1
CSAIPRTGGETQYF
>TRBV27
CASSPQLAGVGTGELFF
>TRBV29-1
CSVEYATRGETQYF
>TRBV12-3/TRBV12-4
CASSSLSAGGPHNEQFF
>TRBV6-2/TRBV6-3
CASRGDRGKINTGELFF
>TRBV5-1
CASSLSPSNSPLHF
>TRBV12-3/TRBV12-4
CASSFWGGGTDTQYF
>TRBV2
CASSELGLSYGEQYF
>TRBV7-2
CASSLGGTQPQHF
>TRBV3-1
CTSCLPTGTSGRAIGELFF
>TRBV7-3
CASSPWGYGDTQYF